What follows are 16 T cell receptor beta chains derived from one specimen sequenced in a study of blood T cell repertoires in COVID-19. Libraries were prepared by immunoSEQ multiplex PCR; TCRdb keeps only in-frame clonotypes and omits some of them. The data contain about 70,000 clones, about 93% of them singletons. Sequenced material: peripheral blood. The source of these receptors is a human donor in a cohort sampled during active COVID-19.

The V call is TRBV9, the J call TRBJ2-7, with TRBD2 matching 13 bases. The CDR3 has 16 amino acids. The J segment lost 2 bases and the V segment lost 0 bases, leaving 2 bases of the junction unmatched. Germline CDR1 reads SGDLS; CDR2 reads YYNGEE. CDR3 DNA: TGTGCCAGCAGCGTAGAAGGGACTAGCGGGGCCTACGAGCAGTACTTC. The encoded protein is CASSVEGTSGAYEQYF.

V gene TRBV28 combines with J gene TRBJ2-5, with D unclear. CDR1 and CDR2 (germline): MDHEN, SYDVKM. The CDR3 is 12 amino acids. Trimming cost V 8 bases and J 7 bases, with 14 bases left between them. DNA of the CDR3: TGTGCCAGCTTAAGAGATTTTGGGACCCAGTACTTC. Its protein product is CASLRDFGTQYF.

The chain couples TRBV7-9 to TRBJ1-1, with unresolved D. From germline, CDR1 is SEHNR and CDR2 FQNEAQ (reference sequence). This CDR3 comprises 12 residues. The V end lost 7 bases, the J end lost 1 base, and 7 bases lay between the germline ends. The CDR3, as DNA: TGTGCCAGCAACTCATGGAACACTGAAGCTTTCTTT. Translating it yields CASNSWNTEAFF.

The chain is built from TRBV11-2 and TRBJ2-3, with a weak D call TRBD1 (7 bases). CDR1 is SGHAT, CDR2 FQNNGV, per germline. V lost 3 bases and J 4 bases, leaving 17 bases between the germline ends. The length of the CDR3 is 16 residues. The CDR3 DNA follows: TGTGCCAGCAGCTTCCTGAGGAGGGGGCGCGCAGATACGCAGTATTTT. As protein: CASSFLRRGRADTQYF.

This clone was seen only once. This chain connects TRBV5-1 to TRBJ2-7; no clear D gene. Germline CDR1 reads SGHRS; CDR2 reads YFSETQ. CDR3 length: 13 amino acids. V was shortened by 2 bases and J by 5 bases, with 11 bases between the two germline ends. This CDR3 reads CASSFLGANEQYF. CDR3 nucleotide sequence: TGCGCCAGCAGCTTCTTGGGCGCCAACGAGCAGTACTTC.

The V call is TRBV7-3, the J call TRBJ2-5, with TRBD2 matching 11 bases. CDR3 size: 15 residues. CDR1 and CDR2 (germline): SGHTA, FQGTGA. V lost 5 bases and J lost 5; bases outside the gene matches: 7. CDR3 nucleotides: TGTGCCAGCAGCCCAGGACTAGCGGGTGGGGAGACCCAGTACTTC. Translation gives CASSPGLAGGETQYF.

CDR3 sequence reads: CASSYGDRHKAQHF. CDR3 nucleotides: TGTGCCAGCAGTTACGGGGACAGACACAAAGCCCAGCATTTT. The J gene is TRBJ1-5, the V gene TRBV6-2 or TRBV6-3; 7 bases agree with TRBD1. J was trimmed by 11 bases and V by 2 bases; bases with no gene match: 9. CDR1 MNHEY and CDR2 SVGEGT come from the germline V gene. The CDR3 covers 14 residues.

The V call is TRBV9, the J call TRBJ1-1; no clear D. CDR1 is SGDLS and CDR2 is YYNGEE in the germline V gene. V lost 4 bases and J 1 base, leaving 8 bases between the germline ends. This CDR3 spans 13 amino acids. The DNA of the CDR3 is TGTGCCAGCAGCCTTGAGGGGAACACTGAAGCTTTCTTT. Its protein is CASSLEGNTEAFF.

About this clone itself: The same CDR3 can be traced to other DNA sequences in this sample. This chain links TRBV12-3 or TRBV12-4 with TRBJ1-2, with D perhaps matching TRBD1 (5 bases). The CDR3 is 13 residues long. Trimming cost V 1 base and J 4 bases, with 7 bases left between them. Written as DNA, the CDR3 is TGTGCCAGCAGTTTAGGGGGGGGCTATGGCTACACCTTC. It is translated as CASSLGGGYGYTF.

The V and J genes are TRBV6-5 and TRBJ2-7, with D tentatively TRBD1 (5 bases). The CDR3 spans 14 residues. Germline values: CDR1 MNHEY, CDR2 SVGAGI. The V gene lost 0 bases and the J gene lost 4 bases, with 10 bases spanning the gap. The CDR3 sequence is CASSYSHRSYEQYF. The DNA for the CDR3 is TGTGCCAGCAGTTACTCCCACAGGAGTTACGAGCAGTACTTC.

This clone has at least ten counts. The chain couples TRBV11-2 to TRBJ1-6, with 8 positions matching TRBD1. The CDR3 has 16 amino acids. J lost 7 bases, V lost 5 bases, and 10 bases had no gene match. Germline-derived CDR1 and CDR2 are SGHAT and FQNNGV. CDR3 loop: CASSPKARDRNSPLHF. The CDR3 DNA is TGTGCCAGCAGCCCCAAGGCCCGGGACAGGAATTCACCCCTCCACTTT.

V gene TRBV5-1 combines with J gene TRBJ2-6, with 8 bases lining up with TRBD1. Germline V lookup: CDR1 SGHRS, CDR2 YFSETQ. This CDR3 is 15 amino acids long. With 4 bases clipped from V and 2 bases from J, the junction kept 2 bases outside the gene matches. The CDR3 region is CASSNRGAGANVLTF. CDR3 nucleotides: TGCGCCAGCAGCAACAGGGGGGCTGGGGCCAACGTCCTGACTTTC.

The chain is built from TRBV28 and TRBJ2-7, with D unclear. The CDR3 runs to 15 residues. V was clipped by 2 bases and J by 2 bases, with 13 bases between them. Germline lookup yields CDR1 MDHEN and CDR2 SYDVKM. CDR3 sequence (DNA): TGTGCCAGCAGTTTACCCGTCAGGCCGCCCTACGAGCAGTACTTC. It codes for CASSLPVRPPYEQYF.

This clone was observed a single time. The V and J genes are TRBV5-8 and TRBJ1-2; 7 bases map to TRBD1. This CDR3 is built from 14 residues. Germline CDR1 SGHTS, CDR2 YDEGEE. With V trimmed by 5 bases and J by 5 bases, 9 bases remained unmatched. CDR3 residues: CASRKMGDSYGYTF. CDR3 DNA: TGTGCCAGCAGGAAAATGGGGGACAGTTATGGCTACACCTTC.

V gene TRBV5-6 combines with J gene TRBJ1-3; D unclear. CDR1 is SGHDT, CDR2 YYEEEE, per germline. V gave up 2 bases and J gave up 0 bases, with 15 bases separating them. The CDR3 is made up of 17 amino acids. Written as DNA, the CDR3 is TGTGCCAGCAGCTTTTGGAGGGAAGTGTCCTCTGGAAACACCATATATTTT. It specifies CASSFWREVSSGNTIYF.

The chain carries TRBV6-2 or TRBV6-3 and TRBJ1-2; a weak D match, TRBD1 (5 bases). V lost 6 bases, J lost 1 base, and 24 bases lay in between. In germline, CDR1 is MNHEY, CDR2 SVGEGT. This CDR3 is 18 amino acids long. CDR3 sequence: CASSFDGAGSSINYGYTF. In nucleotides, the CDR3 is TGTGCCAGCAGCTTCGACGGAGCAGGGTCCTCGATTAACTATGGCTACACCTTC.